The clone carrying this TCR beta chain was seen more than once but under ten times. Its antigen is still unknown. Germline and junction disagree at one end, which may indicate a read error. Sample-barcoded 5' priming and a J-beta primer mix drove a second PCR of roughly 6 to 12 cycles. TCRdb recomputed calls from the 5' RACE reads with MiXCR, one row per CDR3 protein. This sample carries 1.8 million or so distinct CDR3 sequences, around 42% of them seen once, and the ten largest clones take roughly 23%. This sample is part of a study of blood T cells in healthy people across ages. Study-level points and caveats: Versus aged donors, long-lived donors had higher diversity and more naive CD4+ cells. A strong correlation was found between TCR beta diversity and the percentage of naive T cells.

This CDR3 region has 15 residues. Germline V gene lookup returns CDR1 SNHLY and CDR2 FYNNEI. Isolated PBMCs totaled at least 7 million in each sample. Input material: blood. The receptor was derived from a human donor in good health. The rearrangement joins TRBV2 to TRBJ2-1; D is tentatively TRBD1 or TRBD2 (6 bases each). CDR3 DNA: TGTGCCAGCAGTGATAAGAGGGGGGCTTACAATGAGCGGTTCTTC. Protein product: CASSDKRGAYNERFF.